A single sample gave rise to the 8 T cell receptor beta chains below, sequenced in a study of blood T cell repertoires in COVID-19. Assay: immunoSEQ multiplex PCR; the TCRdb copy retains only in-frame clones and omits some. The sample records roughly 210,000 clones, roughly 84% being singletons. The specimen was peripheral blood. These receptors were taken from a woman of 80 years or more with COVID-19, enrolled during active disease.

The chain uses TRBV24-1 and TRBJ2-2; D may be TRBD2 (5 bases). V lost 7 bases and J 2 bases, leaving 10 bases between the germline ends. Germline CDR1 KGHDR, CDR2 SFDVKD. The CDR3 sequence is 14 residues long. The CDR3 DNA reads as TGTGCCACCAGAGACACGGGAAACACCGGGGAGCTGTTTTTT. Its protein product is CATRDTGNTGELFF.

The chain couples TRBV2 to TRBJ2-1, with 9 bases fitting TRBD2. The CDR3 runs to 14 residues. The junction had 9 bases not matched to a gene; V was cut back by 9 bases and J by 6 bases. CDR1 is SNHLY, CDR2 FYNNEI, per germline. DNA for the CDR3: TGTGCCAGGGGGTCTAGCGGGAAAACCAATGAGCAGTTCTTC. This codes for CARGSSGKTNEQFF.

The CDR3 loop reads CASRPLPTGTDTQYF. As DNA, the CDR3 is TGTGCCAGCAGACCTCTCCCTACTGGCACAGATACGCAGTATTTT. This chain links TRBV28 with TRBJ2-3; D call uncertain. Germline CDR1 reads MDHEN; CDR2 reads SYDVKM. The CDR3 has 15 residues. The germline V and J ends were trimmed by 6 bases and 1 base, with 14 bases remaining between them.

The V gene is TRBV5-1, the J gene TRBJ1-3, with D unclear. The V end was cut by 0 bases, the J end by 6 bases, with 10 bases between. This CDR3 is built from 14 residues. Per the germline V gene, CDR1 is SGHRS and CDR2 is YFSETQ. CDR3 nucleotide sequence: TGCGCCAGCAGCTTGGATCCTAGCGAAAACACCATATATTTT. It is translated as CASSLDPSENTIYF.

The chain employs TRBV24-1 and TRBJ1-5; TRBD1 aligns across 11 bases. With 4 bases clipped from V and 7 bases from J, the junction kept 11 bases outside the gene matches. The CDR3 length is 17 residues. The V gene's germline CDR1 is KGHDR and CDR2 SFDVKD. This CDR3 is CATSESRPGQGGQPQHF. CDR3 DNA sequence: TGTGCCACCAGTGAGTCCCGCCCGGGACAGGGGGGGCAGCCCCAGCATTTT.

J is TRBJ1-2 and V is TRBV10-3, with no clear D. CDR1 is ENHRY, CDR2 SYGVKD, per germline. This CDR3 contains 13 residues. With 7 bases removed from V and 8 bases from J, the gap between germline ends came to 17 bases. The CDR3 is CAITTNYDNGYTF. In DNA, the CDR3 is TGTGCCATCACTACCAACTACGATAACGGCTACACCTTC.

This CDR3 reads CASSGEKSRNEQFF. The CDR3, as DNA: TGTGCCAGCAGCGGGGAGAAGTCTAGGAATGAGCAGTTCTTC. V and J are TRBV27 and TRBJ2-1, with a tentative D call TRBD2 (5 bases). Trimming stripped 6 bases from V and 7 bases from J, with 16 bases between. CDR1 is MNHEY, CDR2 SMNVEV, per germline (reference sequence). CDR3 length: 14 residues.

The J gene is TRBJ1-3, the V gene TRBV5-1, with TRBD1 matching 7 bases. Germline V CDR1 and CDR2: SGHRS, YFSETQ. Trimming removed 4 bases from V and 1 base from J; junction bases left unmatched: 2. The CDR3 is 14 amino acids. The chain's CDR3 is CASSPDRSGNTIYF. Written as DNA, the CDR3 is TGCGCCAGCAGCCCGGACAGGTCTGGAAACACCATATATTTT. Supplemented by reference TRBV5-1 and TRBJ1-3, the full variable domain reads KAGVTQTPRYLIKTRGQQVTLSCSPISGHRSVSWYQQTPGQGLQFLFEYFSETQRNKGNFPGRFSGRQFSNSRSEMNVSTLELGDSALYLCASSPDRSGNTIYFGEGSWLTVV.